A single sample gave rise to the 15 T cell receptor beta chains below, sequenced in a study of blood T cell repertoires in COVID-19. Method: immunoSEQ multiplex PCR; TCRdb's copy keeps in-frame clones and lacks some. The table includes just over 250,000 clones, over 75% detected once. Sequences were obtained from peripheral blood. The source is a woman between 45 and 60 years old with acute or convalescent COVID-19.

V gene TRBV5-1 combines with J gene TRBJ2-1; TRBD2 aligns across 8 bases. V was clipped by 4 bases and J by 1 base; unmatched bases: 7. The CDR3 covers 16 residues. Looked up from germline, CDR1 is SGHRS and CDR2 is YFSETQ. DNA of the CDR3: TGCGCCAGCAGCGCCTTGACTAGCGAATCCTACAATGAGCAGTTCTTC. Protein: CASSALTSESYNEQFF. Using reference TRBV5-1 and TRBJ2-1 for the parts outside the CDR3, the full variable domain is KAGVTQTPRYLIKTRGQQVTLSCSPISGHRSVSWYQQTPGQGLQFLFEYFSETQRNKGNFPGRFSGRQFSNSRSEMNVSTLELGDSALYLCASSALTSESYNEQFFGPGTRLTVL.

This chain joins TRBV5-1 and TRBJ2-7; 7 bases agree with TRBD2. This CDR3 comprises 15 residues. V dropped 0 bases and J dropped 5; count of bases not matched to a gene: 8. CDR1 and CDR2 (germline): SGHRS, YFSETQ. The CDR3 nucleotides are TGCGCCAGCAGCTTGGAGGCGGGGGAAGGGGACGAGCAGTACTTC. This codes for CASSLEAGEGDEQYF.

This clone occurred a few times. V usage is TRBV28 and J usage is TRBJ2-5; a possible D gene is TRBD1 (5 bases). CDR1 MDHEN and CDR2 SYDVKM come from the germline V gene. The ends were cut back, 6 bases at V and 0 bases at J, with 8 bases in the middle. The CDR3 consists of 13 residues. CDR3 in DNA: TGTGCCAGCAGCGGACACAACCAAGAGACCCAGTACTTC. Its translation is CASSGHNQETQYF.

The CDR3 here is CASSQDRTSTDTQYF. The DNA for the CDR3 is TGTGCCAGCAGCCAAGACAGGACTAGCACAGATACGCAGTATTTT. V usage is TRBV4-2 and J usage is TRBJ2-3, with D possibly matching TRBD2 (5 bases). Germline values: CDR1 LGHNA, CDR2 YNFKEQ. The CDR3 loop spans 15 amino acids. V was cut by 0 bases and J by 0 bases, with 7 bases left in between.

The chain couples TRBV9 to TRBJ2-3; D gene uncertain. CDR3 size: 14 residues. V was clipped by 0 bases and J by 7 bases, with 12 bases between them. Per germline, CDR1 SGDLS and CDR2 YYNGEE. In nucleotides, the CDR3 is TGTGCCAGCAGCGTAGAGGCTAGGCCGAATACGCAGTATTTT. Translation: CASSVEARPNTQYF.

The V gene is TRBV21-1, the J gene TRBJ1-5; the table's TRBD1 call for D was not verified on the DNA. TRBV21-1 is assigned pseudogene status. The CDR3 sequence is 17 residues long. Here the CDR3 reads CASSKRVRDRGDQPQHF. The CDR3, as DNA: TGTGCCAGCAGCAAGAGGGTCCGGGACAGGGGCGATCAGCCCCAGCATTTT.

The V call is TRBV18, the J call TRBJ1-2, with D perhaps matching TRBD1 (5 bases). With 2 bases removed from V and 3 bases from J, the gap between germline ends came to 7 bases. Germline CDR1 KGHSH, CDR2 LQKENI. The CDR3 length is 13 residues. CDR3 loop: CASSPSTDYGYTF. The CDR3, as DNA: TGTGCCAGCTCACCATCGACAGACTATGGCTACACCTTC. The full variable domain, with the rest looked up from reference TRBV18 and TRBJ1-2, is NAGVMQNPRHLVRRRGQEARLRCSPMKGHSHVYWYRQLPEEGLKFMVYLQKENIIDESGMPKERFSAEFPKEGPSILRIQQVVRGDSAAYFCASSPSTDYGYTFGSGTRLTVV.

The rearrangement joins TRBV11-2 to TRBJ1-1; D call uncertain. This CDR3 has 16 residues. Germline V gene lookup returns CDR1 SGHAT and CDR2 FQNNGV. V lost 5 bases to trimming and J lost 4 bases, with 20 bases between them. The CDR3 nucleotides are TGTGCCAGCAGCCCCTTACCCCGGGGTAAGGGCACTGAAGCTTTCTTT. Translating it yields CASSPLPRGKGTEAFF.

The rearrangement links TRBV6-5 to TRBJ2-4; 11 positions agree with TRBD1. The CDR3 loop spans 14 amino acids. Trimming at V came to 11 bases and at J to 3 bases, leaving 6 bases not matched to a gene. Looked up from germline, CDR1 is MNHEY and CDR2 is SVGAGI. The CDR3, as DNA: TGTGCCCACGGACAGGGGGCGGGCAAAAACATTCAGTACTTC. This encodes CAHGQGAGKNIQYF.

CDR3 in DNA: TGTGCCAGCAGCCATAGGACAGGGGGCTCGTACGAGCAGTACTTC. This codes for CASSHRTGGSYEQYF. This chain uses TRBV21-1 with TRBJ2-7; TRBD1 is the table's D call and was not checked against the DNA. TRBV21-1 has pseudogene status. The CDR3 totals 15 residues.

This clone has only a few counts. J is TRBJ2-3 and V is TRBV27, with D tentatively TRBD2 (6 bases). This CDR3 has 15 amino acids. V was trimmed by 2 bases and J by 2 bases, leaving 11 bases between them. The germline gives CDR1 MNHEY, CDR2 SMNVEV (reference sequence). Written as DNA, the CDR3 is TGTGCCAGCAGTTTACTAGCGAGCCTCACAGATACGCAGTATTTT. Translating gives CASSLLASLTDTQYF.

As for this clone: In the same sample, other DNA sequences code for this CDR3. The CDR3 is CASSLGAYEQYF. CDR3 in DNA: TGTGCCAGCAGTCTGGGCGCCTACGAGCAGTACTTC. This sequence joins TRBV28 and TRBJ2-7, with no clear D. CDR3 length equals 12 residues. Germline loops: CDR1 MDHEN, CDR2 SYDVKM. Trimming shortened V by 5 bases and J by 2 bases, and 7 bases separated the two germline ends. Filled out from reference TRBV28 and TRBJ2-7, the complete variable domain reads DVKVTQSSRYLVKRTGEKVFLECVQDMDHENMFWYRQDPGLGLRLIYFSYDVKMKEKGDIPEGYSVSREKKERFSLILESASTNQTSMYLCASSLGAYEQYFGPGTRLTVT.

The J gene is TRBJ2-2, the V gene TRBV7-6, with 7 positions matching TRBD2. Germline loops: CDR1 SGHVS, CDR2 FNYEAQ. The CDR3 spans 15 residues. V lost 5 bases and J lost 5; bases outside the gene matches: 8. The CDR3 here is CASSPGRGWTGELFF. In DNA, the CDR3 is TGTGCCAGCAGCCCCGGGCGGGGGTGGACCGGGGAGCTGTTTTTT.

This clone appeared a few times. This rearrangement joins TRBV4-1 to TRBJ1-4; 7 nucleotides match TRBD1. Germline V gene data show CDR1 as MGHRA and CDR2 as YSYEKL. The V segment lost 4 bases and the J segment 3 bases; nucleotides outside the gene matches: 14. The CDR3 has 18 amino acids. In nucleotides, the CDR3 is TGCGCCAGCAGCCGCATTAACTTTGTGGGACAGTCTAATGAAAAACTGTTTTTT. It yields the protein CASSRINFVGQSNEKLFF.

This chain joins TRBV7-8 and TRBJ2-3; TRBD2 matches 8 bases. Germline V gene data show CDR1 as SGHVS and CDR2 as FQNEAQ. V lost 4 bases to trimming and J lost 5 bases; unmatched junction nucleotides: 14. The CDR3 has 17 residues. CDR3 DNA sequence: TGTGCCAGCAGCTCTAGGGCGCTAGCGGGCGCTTTAGATACGCAGTATTTT. Translation: CASSSRALAGALDTQYF.